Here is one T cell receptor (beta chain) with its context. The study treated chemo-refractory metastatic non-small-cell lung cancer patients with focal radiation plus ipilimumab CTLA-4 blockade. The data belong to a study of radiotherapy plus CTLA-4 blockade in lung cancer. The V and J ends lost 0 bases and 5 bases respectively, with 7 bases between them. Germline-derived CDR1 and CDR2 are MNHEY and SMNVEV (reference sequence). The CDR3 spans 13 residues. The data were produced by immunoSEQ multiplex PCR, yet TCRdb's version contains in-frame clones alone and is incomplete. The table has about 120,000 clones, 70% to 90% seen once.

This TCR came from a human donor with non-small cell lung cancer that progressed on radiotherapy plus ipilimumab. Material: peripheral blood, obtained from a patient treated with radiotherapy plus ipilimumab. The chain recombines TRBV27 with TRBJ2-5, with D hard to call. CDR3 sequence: CASSLSVRETQYF. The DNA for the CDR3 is TGTGCCAGCAGTTTATCGGTGCGGGAGACCCAGTACTTC.